This T cell receptor (beta chain) emerged from a study of T cells in localized non-small cell lung cancer. CDR3 length equals 16 residues. Per germline, CDR1 SGHTA and CDR2 FQGNSA. V dropped 4 bases and J dropped 1 base, with 16 bases sitting between them. The sample holds one count of this clone. Its antigen remains unidentified. Study-level points and caveats: Uninvolved adjacent lung showed the highest T cell clonality, exceeding tumor.

Method: immunoSEQ multiplex PCR; TCRdb's copy keeps in-frame clones and lacks some. In the table there are just under 30,000 clones, 70% to 90% of which are singletons. Source: peripheral blood, taken before any cancer treatment. The clonotype comes from a woman aged 35-75 years with stage I lung adenocarcinoma. The chain is built from TRBV7-2 and TRBJ1-1; D gene uncertain. This chain's CDR3 is CASSSFPRGRNTEAFF. CDR3 sequence (DNA): TGTGCCAGCAGCTCCTTCCCCAGAGGTCGGAACACTGAAGCTTTCTTT.